This TCR beta chain was retrieved from a study of early T cells in non-severe SARS-CoV-2 infection. The TCR library protocol was used to attach unique molecular identifiers. These identifiers were attached to individual cDNA molecules. TCRdb passed the 5' RACE reads through MiXCR, listing each CDR3 protein once. The sample records about 52,000 distinct CDR3 sequences, roughly 8% being singletons. V lost 2 bases and J lost 4, with 8 bases in between. Germline-derived CDR1 and CDR2 are KGHSH and LQKENI. The CDR3 spans 13 residues. The receptor comes from an adult who was a healthcare worker with PCR-confirmed SARS-CoV-2 infection or an uninfected control (not recorded which). The sequenced material came from whole blood. The chain joins TRBV18 to TRBJ2-5, with no clear D. The CDR3 spells CASSPGQRETQYF. The DNA for the CDR3 is TGTGCCAGCTCACCAGGGCAGAGAGAGACCCAGTACTTC.